This T cell receptor beta chain was identified during a study of OX40 agonist ivuxolimab in advanced cancers. Some clones are missing from TCRdb's copy, which holds only in-frame ones; the method was immunoSEQ multiplex PCR. The repertoire holds more than 12,000 clones, with about 90% as singletons. Germline V CDR1 and CDR2: SEHNR, FQNEAQ (reference sequence). The CDR3 runs to 14 residues. The V and J ends lost 1 base and 4 bases, in that order; junction bases with no gene match: 3. The rearrangement joins TRBV7-9 to TRBJ1-1; 7 positions agree with TRBD1. The sequences come from CD4+ or CD8+ T cells sorted from blood, collected in a trial of the OX40 agonist ivuxolimab. This clonotype was obtained from an adult with an advanced solid tumor such as melanoma, head and neck, liver or kidney cancer. In DNA form, the CDR3 reads TGTGCCAGCAGCTTAGGGTCAGGGGGCACTGAAGCTTTCTTT. Translating it yields CASSLGSGGTEAFF.